This T cell receptor beta chain came from a study of regulatory T cells in long-lasting Graves disease. Study-level points and caveats: TRBV28 was favored in persistent disease, as were TRBJ1-2 and TRBJ2-5. Lower TCR diversity characterized persistent Graves' patients relative to newly diagnosed patients.

Germline CDR1 reads SGHRS; CDR2 reads YFSETQ. V lost 4 bases to trimming and J lost 5 bases; unmatched junction nucleotides: 12. CDR3 length: 16 residues. This clonotype was seen a few times. Its specificity is unknown. Through Arm-PCR of CDR3 regions and iRepertoire HTBI primers, TCR beta libraries were built. TCRdb analysed the multiplex PCR reads with MiXCR anew, one entry per CDR3 protein. The table shows over 400,000 distinct CDR3 sequences, with 11% to 15% occurring only once. This sample's time point: newly diagnosed GD, antithyroid drugs for less than 3 months. From RNA extracted from PBMCs, the TCR library was made. The sample was also reused in another study, on T cells in Graves' hyperthyroidism and ophthalmopathy. That source reports: The hyperthyroidism patients had all been newly diagnosed, and their disease duration was under 2 months. Their ages ranged from 18 to 65 years. Each diagnosis drew on symptoms, thyroxine, TRAb, thyroid ultrasound and orbital computed tomography findings.

This specimen was peripheral blood mononuclear cells (PBMCs), taken at new diagnosis, from a patient treated with antithyroid drugs. The clonotype was recovered from a woman aged 50 to 65 with Graves disease. The chain carries TRBV5-1 and TRBJ1-1; 9 nucleotides match TRBD1. CDR3 sequence reads: CASSPSRDRVGTEAFF. For the CDR3, the DNA is TGCGCCAGCAGCCCGTCCCGGGACAGGGTCGGGACTGAAGCTTTCTTT. The whole variable domain, remainder taken from reference TRBV5-1 and TRBJ1-1, is KAGVTQTPRYLIKTRGQQVTLSCSPISGHRSVSWYQQTPGQGLQFLFEYFSETQRNKGNFPGRFSGRQFSNSRSEMNVSTLELGDSALYLCASSPSRDRVGTEAFFGQGTRLTVV.